This entry describes one T cell receptor beta chain. Antigen: not known. This entry belongs to a study of cytomegalovirus exposure and HLA in healthy donors. It was with 60 Vbeta and 13 Jbeta primers that the PCR ran. The method was immunoSEQ multiplex PCR; TCRdb's version includes in-frame clones alone and lacks a portion of them. The sample data list about 130,000 clones. Overall study results and limits: Researchers had no immune exposure information except CMV serostatus available. Presence/absence analyses treated sequencing depth as roughly uniform across donors. Among TCR sequences, most were rare, though some public TCRs appeared in many donors.

This CDR3 region has 17 residues. Unmatched junction bases numbered 15, after V lost 0 bases and J lost 9 bases. Germline CDR1 SGHRS, CDR2 YFSETQ. The V and J genes are TRBV5-1 and TRBJ2-1; TRBD2 agrees at 7 bases. The sample consisted of PBMCs. The TCR sequence derives from a man aged 35 to 55 in good health and CMV-seronegative. As DNA, the CDR3 is TGCGCCAGCAGCTTGGAAACCTCAGGACTAGGGTCGGGTGAGCAGTTCTTC. Encoded protein: CASSLETSGLGSGEQFF.